This is a list of T cell receptor beta chains from one sample in a study of cytomegalovirus exposure and HLA in healthy donors. Using immunoSEQ multiplex PCR, the repertoire was profiled, and TCRdb retains in-frame clones only, with some absent. The sample records 150,000 to 200,000 clones, about four fifths being singletons. Material for sequencing was PBMCs. These receptors all come from a man aged 40-50 years in good health and CMV-seropositive. The CDR3 runs from the conserved cysteine through the conserved F or W. The D gene is left open where the match is weak. Expanded clones are given a class, and other clones once, few, many or no size at all.

j_call v_call clone_size d_call cdr3_aa cdr3_nt
TRBJ2-5 TRBV2 . TRBD1 CASSARDRVLETQYF TGTGCCAGCAGTGCCCGGGACAGGGTTTTGGAGACCCAGTACTTC
TRBJ1-5 TRBV5-4 . . CASSLDPYQPQHF TGTGCCAGCAGCTTGGATCCTTATCAGCCCCAGCATTTT
TRBJ1-5 TRBV12-5 once . CASGPGGGRVGNQPQHF TGTGCTAGTGGTCCGGGGGGGGGCAGGGTTGGCAATCAGCCCCAGCATTTT
TRBJ2-2 TRBV27 few TRBD1 CASSFRPGTGNTGELFF TGTGCCAGCAGTTTTCGCCCCGGGACAGGCAACACCGGGGAGCTGTTTTTT
TRBJ1-1 TRBV9 . . CASSLWTENTEAFF TGTGCCAGCAGCCTATGGACAGAGAACACTGAAGCTTTCTTT
TRBJ2-7 TRBV27 . TRBD2 CASSLSASGTYEQYF TGTGCCAGCAGTTTATCGGCTAGCGGGACCTACGAGCAGTACTTC
TRBJ1-2 TRBV10-3 . . CATISGGAEGYTF TGTGCCACCATCTCGGGGGGGGCGGAAGGCTACACCTTC
TRBJ1-1 TRBV19 once . CASSATRQNTEAFF TGTGCCAGTAGCGCGACAAGACAGAACACTGAAGCTTTCTTT
TRBJ2-3 TRBV13 . . CASSSWTSTDTQYF TGTGCCAGCAGCTCATGGACAAGCACAGATACGCAGTATTTT
TRBJ1-5 TRBV27 few . CASSHTGYQPQHF TGTGCCAGCAGTCACACAGGGTACCAGCCCCAGCATTTT
TRBJ2-3 TRBV6-1 . . CASSGVGTGDTQYF TGTGCCAGCAGTGGGGTGGGAACGGGGGATACGCAGTATTTT
TRBJ2-5 TRBV7-8 . TRBD2 CASSLDPRLAGAGETQYF TGTGCCAGCAGCTTAGATCCGCGACTAGCGGGAGCGGGAGAGACCCAGTACTTC
TRBJ2-7 TRBV6-1 . TRBD2 CASSVVGGSYEQYF TGTGCCAGCAGTGTGGTGGGGGGGTCCTACGAGCAGTACTTC
TRBJ1-4 TRBV5-5 . . CASSLSATEGEKLFF TGTGCCAGCAGCTTAAGCGCTACGGAGGGTGAAAAACTGTTTTTT
TRBJ2-5 TRBV29-1 . TRBD1 CSVGGTGQETQYF TGCAGCGTTGGGGGGACAGGCCAAGAGACCCAGTACTTC
TRBJ1-1 TRBV6-6 once TRBD1 CASTDQTGSTEAFF TGTGCCAGCACCGATCAGACAGGGAGTACTGAAGCTTTCTTT
TRBJ2-6 TRBV11-3 . TRBD1 CASTLVGTGASGANVLTF TGTGCCAGCACCTTAGTCGGGACAGGGGCCTCTGGGGCCAACGTCCTGACTTTC
TRBJ1-2 TRBV10-3 . . CAISDLAGNYGYTF TGTGCCATCAGTGACTTGGCAGGCAACTATGGCTACACCTTC
TRBJ2-3 TRBV28 . . CASLPGGRTDTQYF TGTGCCAGCCTTCCCGGGGGGCGCACAGATACGCAGTATTTT
TRBJ1-1 TRBV4-1 . . CASSQDLGRMRGAFF TGCGCCAGCAGCCAAGATCTTGGGAGGATGAGGGGAGCTTTCTTT
TRBJ2-7 TRBV5-1 . . CASSLSETGTYEQYF TGCGCCAGCAGCTTGTCTGAGACGGGTACTTACGAGCAGTACTTC
TRBJ2-1 TRBV29-1 . . CSVEWGAPNNEQFF TGCAGCGTTGAATGGGGCGCACCAAACAATGAGCAGTTCTTC
TRBJ2-2 TRBV6-1 once . CASGEQGYTGELFF TGTGCCAGCGGGGAACAGGGATACACCGGGGAGCTGTTTTTT
TRBJ1-1 TRBV28 . . CASSFGGGAEAFF TGTGCCAGCAGTTTCGGGGGGGGAGCTGAAGCTTTCTTT
TRBJ2-1 TRBV11-3 . TRBD2 CASSFAGGGNEQFF TGTGCCAGCAGCTTCGCGGGGGGGGGCAATGAGCAGTTCTTC
TRBJ2-5 TRBV5-1 few . CASSIDGGGETQYF TGCGCCAGCAGCATCGACGGAGGAGGCGAGACCCAGTACTTC
TRBJ1-4 TRBV5-4 few TRBD1 CASSLGTGGNEKLFF TGTGCCAGCAGCTTGGGGACAGGGGGTAATGAAAAACTGTTTTTT
TRBJ2-3 TRBV28 . TRBD1 CASTDRGRSTDTQYF TGTGCCAGCACCGACAGGGGACGGAGCACAGATACGCAGTATTTT
TRBJ2-2 TRBV5-1 . TRBD1 CASSYWDRATGELFF TGCGCCAGCAGCTACTGGGACAGGGCCACCGGGGAGCTGTTTTTT
TRBJ2-7 TRBV15 . . CATSRADGYPYEQYF TGTGCCACCAGCAGAGCAGACGGGTATCCCTACGAGCAGTACTTC
TRBJ1-5 TRBV15 . . CATSRDRRQLNQPQHF TGTGCCACCAGCAGAGATAGGCGGCAGCTTAATCAGCCCCAGCATTTT
TRBJ2-3 TRBV7-9 . TRBD1 CASTDRTGTDTQYF TGTGCCAGCACCGATAGGACAGGGACAGATACGCAGTATTTT
TRBJ2-3 TRBV25-1 . . CASSEVGGGPDTQYF TGTGCCAGCAGTGAAGTGGGGGGGGGCCCAGATACGCAGTATTTT
TRBJ2-7 TRBV27 . TRBD1 CASYPWGQANGKDPYEQYF TGTGCCAGCTACCCTTGGGGACAGGCGAACGGGAAAGATCCCTACGAGCAGTACTTC
TRBJ1-4 TRBV14 . . CASSRQGEKLFF TGTGCCAGCAGCCGCCAGGGCGAAAAACTGTTTTTT
TRBJ2-5 TRBV5-1 . TRBD1 CASTDRGGETQYF TGCGCCAGCACCGACAGGGGTGGGGAGACCCAGTACTTC
TRBJ1-3 TRBV9 few . CASSVAPRGASGNTIYF TGTGCCAGCAGCGTAGCCCCCCGGGGGGCCTCTGGAAACACCATATATTTT
TRBJ1-5 TRBV19 . . CASSMGGMRQPQHF TGTGCCAGTAGTATGGGAGGGATGCGACAGCCCCAGCATTTT
TRBJ1-4 TRBV7-9 . TRBD1 CASSLAGQGGEKLFF TGTGCCAGCAGCTTAGCAGGACAGGGTGGTGAAAAACTGTTTTTT
TRBJ2-2 TRBV5-1 . . CASSLGVAPNTGELFF TGCGCCAGCAGCTTGGGGGTAGCGCCGAACACCGGGGAGCTGTTTTTT
TRBJ2-7 TRBV4-3 few TRBD2 CASSQDRVAGGDEQYF TGCGCCAGCAGCCAAGATCGAGTAGCGGGAGGGGACGAGCAGTACTTC
TRBJ2-3 TRBV2 . TRBD2 CASSGLAGGVDTQYF TGTGCCAGCAGTGGACTAGCGGGGGGGGTAGATACGCAGTATTTT
TRBJ1-4 TRBV4-2 . . CASSQGGVNEKLFF TGTGCCAGCAGCCAAGGGGGGGTTAATGAAAAACTGTTTTTT
TRBJ1-5 TRBV10-3 . . CAIGQGQIEPQHF TGTGCCATCGGGCAGGGGCAGATTGAGCCCCAGCATTTT
TRBJ1-3 TRBV13 . TRBD1 CASSLPSTGGNTIYF TGTGCCAGCAGCCTACCCTCGACAGGGGGAAACACCATATATTTT
TRBJ1-2 TRBV5-4 . . CASSLDPQAYYGYTF TGTGCCAGCAGCTTGGACCCACAGGCGTACTATGGCTACACCTTC
TRBJ1-2 TRBV6-1 . TRBD1 CASSEAGWTGGTANYGYTF TGTGCCAGCAGTGAAGCGGGTTGGACAGGGGGCACCGCAAACTATGGCTACACCTTC
TRBJ2-5 TRBV10-3 . . CATNLGEQETQYF TGTGCCACAAACCTCGGAGAACAAGAGACCCAGTACTTC
TRBJ2-7 TRBV4-2 . . CASSQDAGSYEQYF TGTGCCAGCAGCCAAGATGCAGGCTCCTACGAGCAGTACTTC
TRBJ2-7 TRBV4-1 few TRBD2 CASSQDSPTSGPSYEQYF TGCGCCAGCAGCCAAGATTCCCCGACTAGCGGTCCATCCTACGAGCAGTACTTC
TRBJ2-1 TRBV5-4 few TRBD2 CASSLKLAGYNEQFF TGTGCCAGCAGCTTGAAACTAGCGGGGTACAATGAGCAGTTCTTC
TRBJ2-1 TRBV7-9 . TRBD2 CASSSSLAATYNEQFF TGTGCCAGCAGCTCAAGCCTAGCGGCAACCTACAATGAGCAGTTCTTC